This record looks at one TCR beta chain sequence and its context. The CDR3 has 18 residues. Germline V gene data show CDR1 as SGHAT and CDR2 as FQNNGV. V trimming: 4 bases; J trimming: 2 bases; junction bases outside the gene matches: 13. This sample stems from a study of blood T cell repertoires in COVID-19. As for the study in general: In each case, the material was cDNA or gDNA derived from T cells, B-cell-depleted T cells, or PBMCs.

TCRdb keeps only in-frame clones here, not all; method: immunoSEQ multiplex PCR. The table records about 150,000 clones, roughly 90% of them present only once. The sample consisted of peripheral blood. The chain has TRBV11-2 and TRBJ2-7, with TRBD2 matching 11 bases. The TCR originated in a woman aged 55-70 years with active or convalescent COVID-19. The CDR3 sequence: CASSSPALAGGRPYEQYF. The CDR3, as DNA: TGTGCCAGCAGCTCTCCCGCGCTAGCGGGGGGCCGGCCCTACGAGCAGTACTTC.